This TCR beta chain was obtained from a study of blood T cell repertoires in COVID-19. About the research overall: Sites in the United States, Italy and Spain provided acute and convalescent COVID-19 samples.

This clone showed up just once. The table came from immunoSEQ multiplex PCR; TCRdb's copy has only in-frame clones and leaves some out. The data show hundreds of thousands of clones, 70% to 90% seen once. This clonotype originated in a young man with COVID-19, enrolled during active disease. Input material: peripheral blood.

CDR3 sequence: CASNRGGQYSNQPQHF. CDR3 in DNA: TGTGCCAGCAACAGAGGGGGCCAGTATAGCAATCAGCCCCAGCATTTT. This chain connects TRBV28 to TRBJ1-5, with TRBD1 matching over 7 bases. CDR3 length: 16 residues. Germline trimming cut 7 bases from V and 0 bases from J; bases unmatched to any gene: 9. The V gene's germline CDR1 is MDHEN and CDR2 SYDVKM.